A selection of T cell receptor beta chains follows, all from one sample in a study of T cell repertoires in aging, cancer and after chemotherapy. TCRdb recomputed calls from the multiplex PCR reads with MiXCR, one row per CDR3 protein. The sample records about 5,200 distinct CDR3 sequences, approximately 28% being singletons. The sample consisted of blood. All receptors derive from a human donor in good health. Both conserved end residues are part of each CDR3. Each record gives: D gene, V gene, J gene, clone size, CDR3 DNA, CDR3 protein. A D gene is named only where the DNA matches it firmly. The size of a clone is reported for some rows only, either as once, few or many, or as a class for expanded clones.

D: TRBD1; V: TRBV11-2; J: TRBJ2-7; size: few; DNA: TGTGCCAGCAGCCCCCGCCGGACAGGGTCGTCCGAGCAGTACTTC; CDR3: CASSPRRTGSSEQYF
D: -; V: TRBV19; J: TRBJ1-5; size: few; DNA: TGTGCCAGTAAGGGATGGGGGAGGCCAGGTCCTCAGCCCCAGCATTTT; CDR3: CASKGWGRPGPQPQHF
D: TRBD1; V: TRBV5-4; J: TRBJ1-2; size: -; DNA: TGTGCCAGCAGCAAGAACACCGGGACAGGGGGCGCGAACTATGGCTACACCTTC; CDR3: CASSKNTGTGGANYGYTF
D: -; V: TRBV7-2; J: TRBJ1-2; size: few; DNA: TGTGCCAGCAGCTCTACAGGCGACTATGGCTACACCTTC; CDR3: CASSSTGDYGYTF
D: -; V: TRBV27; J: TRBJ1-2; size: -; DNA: TGTGCCAGCAGTTTTGGGGGTAACTATGGCTACACCTTC; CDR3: CASSFGGNYGYTF
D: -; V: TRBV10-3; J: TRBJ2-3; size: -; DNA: TGTGCCATCAGTGAGTCTTCAGATACGCAGTATTTT; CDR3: CAISESSDTQYF
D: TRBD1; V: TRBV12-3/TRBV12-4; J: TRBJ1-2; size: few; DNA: TGTGCCAGCAGTAATGGACAGGGGAGGGTTGGCGGTGGCTACACCTTC; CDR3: CASSNGQGRVGGGYTF
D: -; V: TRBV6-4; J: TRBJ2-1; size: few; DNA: TGTGCCAGCAGTCCCGACCCTCGGGATGAGCAGTTCTTC; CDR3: CASSPDPRDEQFF
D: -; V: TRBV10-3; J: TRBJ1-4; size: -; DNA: TGTGCCATCAGTGTTGGGGAGGGAAAACTGTTTTTT; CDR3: CAISVGEGKLFF
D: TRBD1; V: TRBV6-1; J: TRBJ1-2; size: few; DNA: TGTGCCAGCAGGGGAGGGGCAGGGGGCTTCGGTGGCTACACCTTC; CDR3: CASRGGAGGFGGYTF
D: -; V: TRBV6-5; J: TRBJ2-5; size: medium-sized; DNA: TGTGCCAGCAGTTACAGGGGAGACGAGACCCAGTACTTC; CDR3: CASSYRGDETQYF
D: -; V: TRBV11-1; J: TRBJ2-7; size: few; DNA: TGTGCCAGCAGCCTAGCGTCGAAGGGGGTCCTAGGCGAGCAGTACTTC; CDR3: CASSLASKGVLGEQYF
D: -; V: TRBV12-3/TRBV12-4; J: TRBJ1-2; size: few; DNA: TGTGCCAGCAGCGGTGGGGACATCTATGGCTACACCTTC; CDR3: CASSGGDIYGYTF
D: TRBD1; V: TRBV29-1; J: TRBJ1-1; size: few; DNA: TGCAGCGGGGGTCGACAGGGCATGGAGGCTTTCTTT; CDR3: CSGGRQGMEAFF
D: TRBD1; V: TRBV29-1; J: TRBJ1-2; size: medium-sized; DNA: TGCAGCGTTGAAGTCACAGGGGACTATGGCTACACCTTC; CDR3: CSVEVTGDYGYTF
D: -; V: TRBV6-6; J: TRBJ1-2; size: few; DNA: TGTGCCAGCAGTCGGAACGGGGCGACATATGGCTACACCTTC; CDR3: CASSRNGATYGYTF
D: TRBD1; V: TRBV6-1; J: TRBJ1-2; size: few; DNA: TGTGCCAATACGGAACAGGGGCCAGGGGGCGGCTACACCTTC; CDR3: CANTEQGPGGGYTF
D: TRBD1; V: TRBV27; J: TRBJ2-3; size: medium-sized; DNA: TGTGCCAGCGGCCAACAGGGGAGCGGCACAGATACGCAGTATTTT; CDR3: CASGQQGSGTDTQYF
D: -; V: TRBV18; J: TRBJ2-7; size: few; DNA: TGTGCCAGCTCACTGGGGCAGGGCGAGCAGTACTTC; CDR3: CASSLGQGEQYF
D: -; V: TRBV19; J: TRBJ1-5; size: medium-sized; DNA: TGTGCCAGTAGTATATACCCGGAATTCAGCAATCAGCCCCAGCATTTT; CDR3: CASSIYPEFSNQPQHF
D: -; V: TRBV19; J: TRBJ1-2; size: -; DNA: TGTGCCAGTAACAAGCAACGGGTGGGTGGCTACACCTTC; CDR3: CASNKQRVGGYTF
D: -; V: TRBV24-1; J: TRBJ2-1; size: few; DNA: TGTGCCACCCAGCGGGCCGGTGACAATGAGCAGTTCTTC; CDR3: CATQRAGDNEQFF
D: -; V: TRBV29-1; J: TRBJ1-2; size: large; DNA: TGCAGCGTTGCTTTGGGGGACTATGGCTACACCTTC; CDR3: CSVALGDYGYTF
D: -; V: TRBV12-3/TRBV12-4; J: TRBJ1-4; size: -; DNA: TGTGCCAGCAGCCTATCGATAGGTGAAAAACTGTTTTTT; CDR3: CASSLSIGEKLFF